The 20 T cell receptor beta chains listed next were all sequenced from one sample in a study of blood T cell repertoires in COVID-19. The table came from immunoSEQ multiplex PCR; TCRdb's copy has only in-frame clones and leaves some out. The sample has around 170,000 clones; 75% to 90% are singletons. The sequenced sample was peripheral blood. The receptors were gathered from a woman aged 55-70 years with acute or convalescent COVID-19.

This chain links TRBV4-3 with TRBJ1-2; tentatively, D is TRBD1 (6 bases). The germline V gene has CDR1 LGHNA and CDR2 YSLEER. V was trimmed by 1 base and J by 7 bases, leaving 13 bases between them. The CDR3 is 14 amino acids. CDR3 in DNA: TGCGCCAGCAGCCAAGGCAGGGGAGTTTCTGGCTACACCTTC. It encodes CASSQGRGVSGYTF.

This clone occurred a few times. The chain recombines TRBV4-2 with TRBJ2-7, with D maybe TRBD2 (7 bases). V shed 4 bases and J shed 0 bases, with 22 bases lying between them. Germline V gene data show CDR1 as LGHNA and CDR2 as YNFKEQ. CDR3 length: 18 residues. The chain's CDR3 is CASSRGPHTAGSSYEQYF. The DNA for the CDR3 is TGTGCCAGCAGCCGGGGGCCACACACAGCGGGGAGCTCCTACGAGCAGTACTTC.

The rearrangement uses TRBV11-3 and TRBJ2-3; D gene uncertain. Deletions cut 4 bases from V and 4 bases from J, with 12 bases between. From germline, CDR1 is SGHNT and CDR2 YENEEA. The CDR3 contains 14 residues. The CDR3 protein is CASSSGHFPDTQYF. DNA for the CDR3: TGTGCCAGCAGCTCTGGGCACTTCCCAGATACGCAGTATTTT. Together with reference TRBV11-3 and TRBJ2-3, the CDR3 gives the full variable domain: EAGVVQSPRYKIIEKKQPVAFWCNPISGHNTLYWYLQNLGQGPELLIRYENEEAVDDSQLPKDRFSAERLKGVDSTLKIQPAELGDSAVYLCASSSGHFPDTQYFGPGTRLTVL.

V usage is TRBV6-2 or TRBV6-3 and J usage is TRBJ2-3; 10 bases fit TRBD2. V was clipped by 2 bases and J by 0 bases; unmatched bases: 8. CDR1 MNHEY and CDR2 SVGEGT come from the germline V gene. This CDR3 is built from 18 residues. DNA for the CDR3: TGTGCCAGCAGTTACCTACCCGGGACTAGCGAAAGCACAGATACGCAGTATTTT. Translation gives CASSYLPGTSESTDTQYF.

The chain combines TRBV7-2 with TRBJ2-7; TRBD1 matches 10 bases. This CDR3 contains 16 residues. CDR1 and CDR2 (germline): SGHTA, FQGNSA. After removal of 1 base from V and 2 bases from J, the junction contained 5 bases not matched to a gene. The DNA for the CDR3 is TGTGCCAGCAGCTTAGTAGGGACAGGGGACCCCTACGAGCAGTACTTC. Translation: CASSLVGTGDPYEQYF. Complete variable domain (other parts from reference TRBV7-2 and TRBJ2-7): GAGVSQSPSNKVTEKGKDVELRCDPISGHTALYWYRQSLGQGLEFLIYFQGNSAPDKSGLPSDRFSAERTGGSVSTLTIQRTQQEDSAVYLCASSLVGTGDPYEQYFGPGTRLTVT.

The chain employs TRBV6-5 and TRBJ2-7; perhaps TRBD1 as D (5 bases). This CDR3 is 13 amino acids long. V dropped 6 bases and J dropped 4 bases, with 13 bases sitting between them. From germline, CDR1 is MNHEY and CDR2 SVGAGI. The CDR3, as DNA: TGTGCCAGCAGGAAGGACAAGTCTTACGAGCAGTACTTC. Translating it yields CASRKDKSYEQYF.

Here the CDR3 reads CASSLSRGISGELFF. CDR3 nucleotides: TGTGCCAGCAGCCTGTCGCGGGGAATTTCCGGGGAGCTGTTTTTT. V gene TRBV3-1 (or the pseudogene TRBV3-2) combines with J gene TRBJ2-2; D might be TRBD2 (6 bases). V was cut by 4 bases and J by 6 bases, with 15 bases left in between. Germline V gene lookup returns CDR1 LGHDT and CDR2 YNNKEL (reference sequence). This CDR3 region has 15 residues.

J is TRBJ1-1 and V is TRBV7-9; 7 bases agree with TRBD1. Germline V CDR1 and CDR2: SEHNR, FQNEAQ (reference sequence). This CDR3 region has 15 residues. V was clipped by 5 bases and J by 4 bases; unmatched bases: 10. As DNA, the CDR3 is TGTGCCAGCAGCATTACAGGGGTGGTCGGCACTGAAGCTTTCTTT. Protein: CASSITGVVGTEAFF.

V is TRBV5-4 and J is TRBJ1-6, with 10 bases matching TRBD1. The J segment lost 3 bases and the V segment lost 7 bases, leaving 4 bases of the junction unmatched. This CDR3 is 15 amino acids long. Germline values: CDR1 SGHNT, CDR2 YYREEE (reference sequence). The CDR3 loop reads CASAGTGDYNSPLHF. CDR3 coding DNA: TGTGCCAGCGCCGGGACAGGGGACTATAATTCACCCCTCCACTTT. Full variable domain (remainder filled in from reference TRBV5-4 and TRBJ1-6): ETGVTQSPTHLIKTRGQQVTLRCSSQSGHNTVSWYQQALGQGPQFIFQYYREEENGRGNFPPRFSGLQFPNYSSELNVNALELDDSALYLCASAGTGDYNSPLHFGNGTRLTVT.

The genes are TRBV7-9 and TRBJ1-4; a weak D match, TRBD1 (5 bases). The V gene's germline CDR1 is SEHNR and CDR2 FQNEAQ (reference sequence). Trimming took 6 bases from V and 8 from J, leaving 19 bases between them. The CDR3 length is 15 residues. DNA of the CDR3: TGTGCCAGCAGGAGCTTTCCCCAGGGCTCCGAAAAACTGTTTTTT. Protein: CASRSFPQGSEKLFF.

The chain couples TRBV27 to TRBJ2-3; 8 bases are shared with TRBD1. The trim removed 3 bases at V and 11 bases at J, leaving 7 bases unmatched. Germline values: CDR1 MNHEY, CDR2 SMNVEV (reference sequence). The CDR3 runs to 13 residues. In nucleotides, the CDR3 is TGTGCCAGCAGTTTCGACAGGGGTCGCGGGCAGTATTTT. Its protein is CASSFDRGRGQYF.

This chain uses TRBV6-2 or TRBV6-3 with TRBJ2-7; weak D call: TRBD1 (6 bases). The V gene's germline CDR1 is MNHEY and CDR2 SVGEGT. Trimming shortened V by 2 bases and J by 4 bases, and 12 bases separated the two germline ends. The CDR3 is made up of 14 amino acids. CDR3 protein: CASSYNQGTYEQYF. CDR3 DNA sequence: TGTGCCAGCAGTTACAACCAGGGGACGTACGAGCAGTACTTC.

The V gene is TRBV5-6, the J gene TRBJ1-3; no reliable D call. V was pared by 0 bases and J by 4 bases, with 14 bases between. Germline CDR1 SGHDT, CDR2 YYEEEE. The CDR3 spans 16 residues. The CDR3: CASSLAGGLAGNTIYF. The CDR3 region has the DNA TGTGCCAGCAGCTTGGCCGGAGGGTTGGCCGGAAACACCATATATTTT.

The CDR3 DNA is TGTGCCAGTAGTACAACCCTGACAGGGCGGTGGACTGAAGCTTTCTTT. Its translation: CASSTTLTGRWTEAFF. The gene calls are TRBV19 and TRBJ1-1; the match to TRBD1 covers 7 bases. The junction had 13 bases not matched to a gene; V was cut back by 4 bases and J by 5 bases. This CDR3 contains 16 residues. In germline, CDR1 is LNHDA, CDR2 SQIVND (reference sequence).

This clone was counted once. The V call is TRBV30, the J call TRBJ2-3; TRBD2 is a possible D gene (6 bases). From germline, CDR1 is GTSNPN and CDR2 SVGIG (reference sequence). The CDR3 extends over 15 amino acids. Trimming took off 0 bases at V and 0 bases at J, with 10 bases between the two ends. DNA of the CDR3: TGTGCCTGGAGTGTACATAGCGGTAGCACAGATACGCAGTATTTT. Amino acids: CAWSVHSGSTDTQYF. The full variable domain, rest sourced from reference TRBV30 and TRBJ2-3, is SQTIHQWPATLVQPVGSPLSLECTVEGTSNPNLYWYRQAAGRGLQLLFYSVGIGQISSEVPQNLSASRPQDRQFILSSKKLLLSDSGFYLCAWSVHSGSTDTQYFGPGTRLTVL.

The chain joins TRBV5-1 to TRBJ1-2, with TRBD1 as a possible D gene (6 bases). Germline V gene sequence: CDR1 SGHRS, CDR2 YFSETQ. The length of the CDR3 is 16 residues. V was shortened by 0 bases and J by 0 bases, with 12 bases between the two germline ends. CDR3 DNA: TGCGCCAGCAGCTTGGGTGGACAGCCGACTAACTATGGCTACACCTTC. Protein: CASSLGGQPTNYGYTF.

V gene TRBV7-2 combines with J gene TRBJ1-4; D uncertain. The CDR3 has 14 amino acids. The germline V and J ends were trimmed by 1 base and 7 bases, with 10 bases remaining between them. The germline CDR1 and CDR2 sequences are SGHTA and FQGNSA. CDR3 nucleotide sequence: TGTGCCAGCAGCTTAGAAAAAAGGAGTGAAAAACTGTTTTTT. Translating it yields CASSLEKRSEKLFF.

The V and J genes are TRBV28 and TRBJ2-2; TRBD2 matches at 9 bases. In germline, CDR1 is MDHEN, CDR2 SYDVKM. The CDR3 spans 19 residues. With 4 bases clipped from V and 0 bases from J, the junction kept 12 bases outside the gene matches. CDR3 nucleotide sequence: TGTGCCAGCAGTTCCCAAAGCTTAGCGGGGGACACGAACACCGGGGAGCTGTTTTTT. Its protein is CASSSQSLAGDTNTGELFF.

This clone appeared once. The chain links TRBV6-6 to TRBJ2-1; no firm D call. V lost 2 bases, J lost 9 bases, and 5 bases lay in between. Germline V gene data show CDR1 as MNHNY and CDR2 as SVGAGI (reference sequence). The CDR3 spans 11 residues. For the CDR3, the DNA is TGTGCCAGCAGTTACCTCGGTGAGCAGTTCTTC. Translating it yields CASSYLGEQFF.

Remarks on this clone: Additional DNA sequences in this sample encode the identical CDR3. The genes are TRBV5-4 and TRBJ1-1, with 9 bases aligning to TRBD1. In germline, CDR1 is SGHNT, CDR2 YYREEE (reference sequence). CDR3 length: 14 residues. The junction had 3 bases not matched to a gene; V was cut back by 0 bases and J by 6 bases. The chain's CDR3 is CASSLDRGRAEAFF. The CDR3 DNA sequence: TGTGCCAGCAGCTTGGACAGGGGGCGAGCTGAAGCTTTCTTT.